Sequencing of this T cell receptor (beta chain) was carried out in a study of blood T cell repertoires in COVID-19. About the study: Donors in the United States, Italy and Spain gave samples during acute or convalescent COVID-19. In each case, the material was cDNA or gDNA derived from T cells, B-cell-depleted T cells, or PBMCs.

Authors' analysis steps: Reference gene primer amplification gave nucleated cell count estimates. Libraries were prepared by immunoSEQ multiplex PCR; TCRdb keeps only in-frame clonotypes and omits some of them. D and trimming come from the DNA, and the V and J calls and clone size come from that table. The repertoire holds about 180,000 clones, approximately 86% seen once, with roughly 2.9% in the top ten. The count of this clone is one. This sequence was found in a young woman with active or convalescent COVID-19. The specimen sequenced was peripheral blood.

The CDR3 DNA reads TGTGCCAGCAGTCCAAGTTTAGTAGTACGGGAGACCCAGTACTTC. Protein sequence: CASSPSLVVRETQYF. The chain combines TRBV14 with TRBJ2-5; D remains unclear. The CDR3 consists of 15 residues. Germline CDR1 is SGHDN and CDR2 is FVKESK. The V end lost 6 bases, the J end lost 5 bases, and 19 bases lay between the germline ends.